The 15 T cell receptor beta chains given below trace back to one sample, sequenced in a study of control samples from healthy donors and cancer patients. Measured with immunoSEQ multiplex PCR; TCRdb has only the in-frame clones, and not every one. This table has approximately 49,000 clones, approximately 83% appearing once. Source material: PBMCs. The receptor set was obtained from a woman aged 50 to 60 with lung cancer.

The chain carries TRBV7-2 and TRBJ1-1, with D unresolved. Germline CDR1 and CDR2: SGHTA and FQGNSA. Trimming shortened V by 5 bases and J by 0 bases, and 16 bases separated the two germline ends. This CDR3 has 16 residues. Here the CDR3 DNA reads TGTGCCAGCAGCACCCGGACGGAGAGCATGAACACTGAAGCTTTCTTT. Translated, it gives CASSTRTESMNTEAFF. The full variable domain, with the rest looked up from reference TRBV7-2 and TRBJ1-1, is GAGVSQSPSNKVTEKGKDVELRCDPISGHTALYWYRQSLGQGLEFLIYFQGNSAPDKSGLPSDRFSAERTGGSVSTLTIQRTQQEDSAVYLCASSTRTESMNTEAFFGQGTRLTVV.

This clone was seen only once. This chain links TRBV5-1 with TRBJ1-2, with D unclear. Looked up from germline, CDR1 is SGHRS and CDR2 is YFSETQ. The V end lost 2 bases, the J end lost 2 bases, and 7 bases lay between the germline ends. The CDR3 loop spans 13 amino acids. CDR3 bases: TGCGCCAGCAGCTTACGGGAAAACTATGGCTACACCTTC. Amino acid sequence: CASSLRENYGYTF. Filled out from reference TRBV5-1 and TRBJ1-2, the complete variable domain reads KAGVTQTPRYLIKTRGQQVTLSCSPISGHRSVSWYQQTPGQGLQFLFEYFSETQRNKGNFPGRFSGRQFSNSRSEMNVSTLELGDSALYLCASSLRENYGYTFGSGTRLTVV.

By sample share, this clone is medium-sized (0.01 to 0.1%). The genes are TRBV7-9 and TRBJ1-6; TRBD1 matches at 9 bases. From germline, CDR1 is SEHNR and CDR2 FQNEAQ (reference sequence). Trimming removed 5 bases from V and 7 bases from J; junction bases left unmatched: 3. The CDR3 consists of 14 residues. The CDR3 DNA reads as TGTGCCAGCAGCCCGGGACAGGGAAATTCACCCCTCCACTTT. Translating gives CASSPGQGNSPLHF.

This rearrangement joins TRBV11-2 to TRBJ1-6; TRBD1 matches at 7 bases. From germline, CDR1 is SGHAT and CDR2 FQNNGV. Trimming removed 1 base from V and 8 bases from J; junction bases left unmatched: 8. The CDR3 spans 16 residues. As DNA, the CDR3 is TGTGCCAGCAGCTTAGGGGCAACAGGGGACTATTCACCCCTCCACTTT. Its protein product is CASSLGATGDYSPLHF.

This clone is a singleton in its sample. CDR3 in amino acids: CASSVGSLAATEAFF. CDR3 nucleotides: TGTGCCAGCAGCGTAGGGTCTCTCGCGGCCACTGAAGCTTTCTTT. The J gene is TRBJ1-1, the V gene TRBV9, with unresolved D. V was clipped by 0 bases and J by 4 bases, with 13 bases between them. The CDR3 totals 15 residues. CDR1 and CDR2 from the germline V gene are SGDLS and YYNGEE.

The chain uses TRBV7-6 and TRBJ1-6; maybe TRBD1 (6 bases). CDR3 length equals 14 residues. Trimming pared 4 bases from V and 10 bases from J, leaving 14 bases between. Germline CDR1 is SGHVS and CDR2 is FNYEAQ. The CDR3 spells CASSSTGRGSPLHF. The CDR3 DNA follows: TGTGCCAGCAGCTCGACAGGCCGGGGGTCACCCCTCCACTTT.

This chain connects TRBV7-6 to TRBJ1-1; TRBD1 is a possible D gene (5 bases). Between the trimmed V and J ends, which lost 5 bases and 1 base, there was a span of 11 bases. CDR1 is SGHVS and CDR2 is FNYEAQ in the germline V gene. CDR3 size: 14 residues. DNA for the CDR3: TGTGCCAGCAGCCCCCAGGGAAGGAACACTGAAGCTTTCTTT. This codes for CASSPQGRNTEAFF.

The chain employs TRBV19 and TRBJ1-5, with TRBD1 as a possible D gene (5 bases). The germline CDR1 and CDR2 sequences are LNHDA and SQIVND (reference sequence). The CDR3 contains 13 residues. V was shortened by 5 bases and J by 7 bases, with 12 bases between the two germline ends. CDR3 nucleotides: TGTGCCAGTAGTTACGGGGCAGAGCAGCCCCAGCATTTT. The encoded protein is CASSYGAEQPQHF.

The chain uses TRBV25-1 and TRBJ1-1; D is unclear. The CDR3 extends over 14 amino acids. Looked up from germline, CDR1 is MGHDK and CDR2 is SYGVNS. V lost 2 bases, J lost 0 bases, and 7 bases lay in between. The CDR3 coding sequence is TGTGCCAGCAGTGAAGGGTATGTGAACACTGAAGCTTTCTTT. Protein product: CASSEGYVNTEAFF.

This chain joins TRBV12-3 or TRBV12-4 and TRBJ1-1; weak D call: TRBD1 (5 bases). The CDR3 loop spans 13 amino acids. Trimming took off 6 bases at V and 4 bases at J, with 12 bases between the two ends. DNA for the CDR3: TGTGCCAGCAGCTTGGGGGGGGGCACTGAAGCTTTCTTT. Its protein product is CASSLGGGTEAFF.

This chain joins TRBV19 and TRBJ1-5; D is unresolved. The CDR3 is 14 residues long. Germline assignment: CDR1 LNHDA and CDR2 SQIVND (reference sequence). V was pared by 7 bases and J by 1 base, with 11 bases between. CDR3 loop: CASTLERSNQPQHF. In nucleotides, the CDR3 is TGTGCCAGTACCCTCGAGAGGAGCAATCAGCCCCAGCATTTT.

V is TRBV18 and J is TRBJ1-4; D might be TRBD1 (6 bases). The CDR3 is 17 amino acids. V was clipped by 0 bases and J by 2 bases, with 13 bases between them. In germline, CDR1 is KGHSH, CDR2 LQKENI. The CDR3 DNA reads as TGTGCCAGCTCACCACCGGGGTCAGGGGCGACTAATGAAAAACTGTTTTTT. The encoded protein is CASSPPGSGATNEKLFF.

V is TRBV7-9 and J is TRBJ1-3; a possible D gene is TRBD1 (6 bases). The CDR3 is 15 amino acids. Trimming removed 0 bases at V and 4 bases at J, with 10 bases between. CDR1 and CDR2 from the germline V gene are SEHNR and FQNEAQ (reference sequence). The CDR3 DNA is TGTGCCAGCAGCTTAGCGGGGGGGCGAGGAAACACCATATATTTT. As protein: CASSLAGGRGNTIYF.

In the case of this clone: Other DNA sequences in the same sample also yield this CDR3. This chain links TRBV18 with TRBJ1-1, with a weak D call TRBD1 (6 bases). The V end was cut by 6 bases, the J end by 3 bases, with 14 bases between. The CDR3 sequence is 14 residues long. The germline V gene has CDR1 KGHSH and CDR2 LQKENI. CDR3 in DNA: TGTGCCAGCTCCCCGGAGGGGGGGGACACTGAAGCTTTCTTT. Protein product: CASSPEGGDTEAFF.

This clone was seen only once. This sequence joins TRBV29-1 and TRBJ1-6, with D possibly TRBD1 on 5 matching bases. The CDR3 is made up of 13 amino acids. Germline V CDR1 and CDR2: SQVTM, ANQGSEA. The DNA of the CDR3 is TGCAGTGGTTCCAGAGGGGAAAATTCACCCCTCCACTTT. Translating it yields CSGSRGENSPLHF.